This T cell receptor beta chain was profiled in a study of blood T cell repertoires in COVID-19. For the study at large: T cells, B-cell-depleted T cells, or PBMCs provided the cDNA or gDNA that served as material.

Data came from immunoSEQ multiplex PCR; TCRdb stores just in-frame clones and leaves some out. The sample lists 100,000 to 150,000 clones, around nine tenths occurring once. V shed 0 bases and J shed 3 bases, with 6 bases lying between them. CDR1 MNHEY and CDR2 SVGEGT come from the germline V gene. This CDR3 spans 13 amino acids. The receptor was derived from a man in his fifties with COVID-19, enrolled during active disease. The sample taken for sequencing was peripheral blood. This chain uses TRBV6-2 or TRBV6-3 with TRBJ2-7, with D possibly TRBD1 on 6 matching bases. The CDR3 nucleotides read TGTGCCAGCAGTTACTCGACAGGCTACGAGCAGTACTTC. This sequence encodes CASSYSTGYEQYF.